This TCR beta chain was sequenced during a study of identical twins. This clonotype came up a few times. Its target is not known. CDR1 SGHRS and CDR2 YFSETQ come from the germline V gene. V gave up 4 bases and J gave up 6 bases; unmatched junction bases: 6. CDR3 length: 14 residues. Using its own MiXCR run on the 5' RACE reads, TCRdb lists one record per CDR3 protein. The sample contains a few hundred thousand distinct CDR3 sequences, 5% to 7% of which appear only once. Study findings and constraints: Insertions were fewer in abundant cord blood beta clonotypes, whereas memory repertoires showed none of this pattern.

These data are also associated with another study on T cells expressing NK-cell markers.

The source material was CD8+ T cells sorted from blood. This sequence was found in a woman between 18 and 30 years old in good health. The V and J genes are TRBV5-1 and TRBJ1-2; 10 nucleotides line up with TRBD1. The CDR3 sequence: CASSRRTGGDGYTF. CDR3 sequence (DNA): TGCGCCAGCAGCCGCCGGACAGGGGGAGATGGCTACACCTTC.